Described below is a single T cell receptor (beta chain) sequence and its context. Its target is not known. Amplification used 60 Vbeta primers and 13 Jbeta primers. Sequencing used immunoSEQ multiplex PCR; TCRdb keeps in-frame clones, though not all of them. Counted here are under 200,000 clones, almost 85% occurring once; the ten biggest clones make up approximately 0.55%. Donors consisted of healthy bone marrow donors. The source of the sample is a study of cytomegalovirus exposure and HLA in healthy donors. Whole-study findings and limits: Later, an analysis found that common viral pathogens appeared to be linked with several of the most significant clusters. Donors belonging to an Asian-associated ancestry cluster reportedly showed fewer N-insertions in productive TCRs than the roughly 670-donor mean, according to what a later analysis found. Association of around 17,000 TCR beta sequences with HLA alleles was found at 0.05 false discovery rate in a later analysis.

With V trimmed by 3 bases and J by 6 bases, 5 bases remained unmatched. CDR3 length equals 13 residues. The germline gives CDR1 KGHSH, CDR2 LQKENI. V is TRBV18 and J is TRBJ2-7, with 7 bases identical to TRBD1. The clonotype originates from a woman in her fifties or sixties in good health and CMV-seronegative. Input material: PBMCs. For the CDR3, the DNA is TGTGCCAGCTCACCCCAGGGGGTCCGCGAGCAGTACTTC. The encoded protein is CASSPQGVREQYF.